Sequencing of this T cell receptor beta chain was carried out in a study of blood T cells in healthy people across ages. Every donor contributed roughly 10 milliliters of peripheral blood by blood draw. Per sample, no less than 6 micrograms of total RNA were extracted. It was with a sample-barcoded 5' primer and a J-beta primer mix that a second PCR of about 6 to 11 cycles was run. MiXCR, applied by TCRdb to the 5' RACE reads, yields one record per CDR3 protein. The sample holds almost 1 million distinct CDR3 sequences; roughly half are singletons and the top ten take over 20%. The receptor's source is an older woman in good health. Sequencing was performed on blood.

CDR3 in DNA: TGTGCCACCAGTGCCGGGACTGAAAAACTGTTTTTT. It is translated as CATSAGTEKLFF. The rearrangement joins TRBV24-1 to TRBJ1-4, with a weak D call TRBD1 (5 bases). V gave up 5 bases and J gave up 7 bases, with 7 bases separating them. The germline V gene encodes CDR1 KGHDR and CDR2 SFDVKD. The CDR3 has 12 amino acids.